These T cell receptor beta chains were read from a single sample in a study of blood T cell repertoires in COVID-19. Repertoires were generated with immunoSEQ multiplex PCR, while TCRdb's copy carries only in-frame clones and drops some. The sample has 200,000 to 300,000 clones; approximately 78% are singletons. Material: peripheral blood. Receptor source: a woman between 18 and 29 years old with acute or convalescent COVID-19. Each CDR3 is given with its conserved first and last residue. D genes are given only for firm matches. Clone size is stated in some rows and not others, as once, few, many or a class when expanded.

j_gene: TRBJ2-7
abundance: .
v_gene: TRBV4-3
d_gene: TRBD2
CDR3aa: CASSQALAGDEQYF
CDR3nt: TGCGCCAGCAGCCAAGCCCTAGCGGGAGACGAGCAGTACTTC

j_gene: TRBJ2-3
abundance: .
v_gene: TRBV15
d_gene: .
CDR3aa: CATSRSRSTDTQYF
CDR3nt: TGTGCCACCAGCAGGTCGCGGAGCACAGATACGCAGTATTTT

j_gene: TRBJ2-1
abundance: .
v_gene: TRBV2
d_gene: .
CDR3aa: CASSEWAGSNNEQFF
CDR3nt: TGTGCCAGCAGTGAATGGGCGGGATCCAACAATGAGCAGTTCTTC

j_gene: TRBJ2-3
abundance: .
v_gene: TRBV6-1
d_gene: .
CDR3aa: CASSDYSRTQYF
CDR3nt: TGTGCCAGCAGTGATTATAGTCGCACGCAGTATTTT

j_gene: TRBJ2-6
abundance: .
v_gene: TRBV28
d_gene: TRBD1
CDR3aa: CASSLITGGNTGANVLTF
CDR3nt: TGTGCCAGCAGTTTAATTACAGGGGGCAACACTGGGGCCAACGTCCTGACTTTC

j_gene: TRBJ1-6
abundance: .
v_gene: TRBV29-1
d_gene: .
CDR3aa: CSVRDRLNSPLHF
CDR3nt: TGCAGCGTCCGTGACAGGCTAAATTCACCCCTCCACTTT

j_gene: TRBJ1-2
abundance: few
v_gene: TRBV5-6
d_gene: .
CDR3aa: CASSTSHSRFWVYGYTF
CDR3nt: TGTGCCAGCAGCACGTCCCATTCCAGGTTTTGGGTCTATGGCTACACCTTC

j_gene: TRBJ1-3
abundance: .
v_gene: TRBV29-1
d_gene: .
CDR3aa: CSVLDTGSGNTIYF
CDR3nt: TGCAGCGTCCTAGACACAGGCTCTGGAAACACCATATATTTT

j_gene: TRBJ2-6
abundance: .
v_gene: TRBV18
d_gene: .
CDR3aa: CASSPKIARAGANVLTF
CDR3nt: TGTGCCAGCTCACCAAAAATAGCGAGAGCTGGGGCCAACGTCCTGACTTTC

j_gene: TRBJ1-5
abundance: .
v_gene: TRBV2
d_gene: .
CDR3aa: CASSTLTGVGNQPQHF
CDR3nt: TGTGCCAGCAGTACTCTGACAGGTGTCGGCAATCAGCCCCAGCATTTT

j_gene: TRBJ1-2
abundance: .
v_gene: TRBV28
d_gene: TRBD1
CDR3aa: CASAFIQGLYGYTF
CDR3nt: TGTGCCAGCGCTTTCATACAGGGGTTGTATGGCTACACCTTC

j_gene: TRBJ2-1
abundance: .
v_gene: TRBV27
d_gene: .
CDR3aa: CASSFSQGYYNEQFF
CDR3nt: TGTGCCAGCAGTTTTAGTCAGGGATACTACAATGAGCAGTTCTTC

j_gene: TRBJ1-5
abundance: .
v_gene: TRBV12-3/TRBV12-4
d_gene: .
CDR3aa: CASSLSSKQPQHF
CDR3nt: TGTGCCAGCAGTTTATCTTCTAAGCAGCCCCAGCATTTT

j_gene: TRBJ2-7
abundance: .
v_gene: TRBV28
d_gene: TRBD1
CDR3aa: CASSFGTGSSYEQYF
CDR3nt: TGTGCCAGCAGTTTCGGGACAGGGTCGTCCTACGAGCAGTACTTC

j_gene: TRBJ2-7
abundance: .
v_gene: TRBV12-3/TRBV12-4
d_gene: .
CDR3aa: CASSLILYEQYF
CDR3nt: TGTGCCAGCAGTTTAATCCTCTACGAGCAGTACTTC

j_gene: TRBJ1-4
abundance: .
v_gene: TRBV5-1
d_gene: TRBD1
CDR3aa: CASSTTGGGNEKLFF
CDR3nt: TGCGCCAGCAGCACAACAGGGGGCGGTAATGAAAAACTGTTTTTT

j_gene: TRBJ1-2
abundance: .
v_gene: TRBV12-3/TRBV12-4
d_gene: .
CDR3aa: CASSLVVNYGYTF
CDR3nt: TGTGCCAGCAGTTTAGTAGTGAACTATGGCTACACCTTC

j_gene: TRBJ1-2
abundance: .
v_gene: TRBV29-1
d_gene: .
CDR3aa: CSVEREYRAFYGYTF
CDR3nt: TGCAGCGTTGAAAGGGAGTACAGGGCCTTCTATGGCTACACCTTC

j_gene: TRBJ1-3
abundance: .
v_gene: TRBV6-5
d_gene: TRBD1
CDR3aa: CASSYSPTGEVNTIYF
CDR3nt: TGTGCCAGCAGTTACTCCCCCACAGGGGAGGTTAACACCATATATTTT

j_gene: TRBJ2-1
abundance: .
v_gene: TRBV28
d_gene: TRBD1
CDR3aa: CASRSGTVGVDEQFF
CDR3nt: TGTGCCAGCAGATCCGGGACAGTGGGGGTCGATGAGCAGTTCTTC

j_gene: TRBJ1-1
abundance: .
v_gene: TRBV4-3
d_gene: .
CDR3aa: CASRPGPGTEAFF
CDR3nt: TGCGCCAGCAGACCAGGGCCCGGCACTGAAGCTTTCTTT

j_gene: TRBJ1-2
abundance: .
v_gene: TRBV27
d_gene: .
CDR3aa: CASSLRLGLNYGYTF
CDR3nt: TGTGCCAGCAGTTTAAGGCTCGGACTTAACTATGGCTACACCTTC

j_gene: TRBJ1-3
abundance: .
v_gene: TRBV5-1
d_gene: .
CDR3aa: CASGLQDSGNTIYF
CDR3nt: TGCGCCAGCGGTCTACAGGACTCTGGAAACACCATATATTTT

j_gene: TRBJ1-5
abundance: .
v_gene: TRBV28
d_gene: .
CDR3aa: CASSLSQPQHF
CDR3nt: TGTGCCAGCAGTTTATCGCAGCCCCAGCATTTT

j_gene: TRBJ1-2
abundance: .
v_gene: TRBV6-5
d_gene: .
CDR3aa: CASNRANYGYTF
CDR3nt: TGTGCCAGCAACAGAGCTAACTATGGCTACACCTTC

j_gene: TRBJ2-7
abundance: .
v_gene: TRBV7-9
d_gene: .
CDR3aa: CASSRTEDEQYF
CDR3nt: TGTGCCAGCAGCCGGACAGAGGACGAGCAGTACTTC

j_gene: TRBJ1-5
abundance: .
v_gene: TRBV6-5
d_gene: TRBD1
CDR3aa: CASRRTGQVEQPQHF
CDR3nt: TGTGCCAGCAGGCGGACAGGACAAGTAGAGCAGCCCCAGCATTTT

j_gene: TRBJ2-1
abundance: .
v_gene: TRBV27
d_gene: .
CDR3aa: CASSPEGASSYNEQFF
CDR3nt: TGTGCCAGCAGTCCCGAGGGCGCCAGCTCCTACAATGAGCAGTTCTTC

j_gene: TRBJ1-1
abundance: .
v_gene: TRBV29-1
d_gene: TRBD1
CDR3aa: CSSRQGNTEAFF
CDR3nt: TGCAGCTCCAGACAGGGGAACACTGAAGCTTTCTTT

j_gene: TRBJ2-3
abundance: .
v_gene: TRBV27
d_gene: .
CDR3aa: CASGPLQGSDTQYF
CDR3nt: TGTGCCAGCGGCCCCCTACAGGGTTCAGATACGCAGTATTTT

j_gene: TRBJ2-1
abundance: .
v_gene: TRBV30
d_gene: .
CDR3aa: CAWSLGSEQFF
CDR3nt: TGTGCCTGGAGTCTAGGGAGTGAGCAGTTCTTC

j_gene: TRBJ1-2
abundance: .
v_gene: TRBV7-8
d_gene: .
CDR3aa: CASSLEGGPSYGYTF
CDR3nt: TGTGCCAGCAGCTTAGAGGGGGGGCCTAGCTATGGCTACACCTTC

j_gene: TRBJ1-1
abundance: once
v_gene: TRBV18
d_gene: .
CDR3aa: CASSREQVSNTEAFF
CDR3nt: TGTGCCAGCTCACGAGAACAGGTTTCGAACACTGAAGCTTTCTTT

j_gene: TRBJ2-5
abundance: .
v_gene: TRBV9
d_gene: .
CDR3aa: CASSAGGQETQYF
CDR3nt: TGTGCCAGCAGCGCAGGAGGTCAAGAGACCCAGTACTTC

j_gene: TRBJ1-1
abundance: .
v_gene: TRBV30
d_gene: .
CDR3aa: CAWSRRTQGEAFF
CDR3nt: TGTGCCTGGAGTAGGAGGACCCAGGGGGAAGCTTTCTTT

j_gene: TRBJ1-3
abundance: .
v_gene: TRBV6-5
d_gene: TRBD1
CDR3aa: CASSYSRGQRGNTIYF
CDR3nt: TGTGCCAGCAGTTACTCCCGGGGACAGAGAGGAAACACCATATATTTT

j_gene: TRBJ1-2
abundance: few
v_gene: TRBV14
d_gene: .
CDR3aa: CASSQVDSAVYGYTF
CDR3nt: TGTGCCAGCAGCCAAGTGGACAGCGCGGTCTATGGCTACACCTTC

j_gene: TRBJ2-7
abundance: .
v_gene: TRBV19
d_gene: TRBD1
CDR3aa: CASSPKGQGTYEQYF
CDR3nt: TGTGCCAGTAGCCCGAAGGGACAGGGGACCTACGAGCAGTACTTC